This is a list of T cell receptor beta chains from one sample in a study of siplizumab effects on memory and regulatory T cells. TCRdb keeps only in-frame clones here, not all; method: immunoSEQ multiplex PCR. This table holds about 13,000 clones, under 40% found once. For these receptors, no antigen is known. The specimen sequenced was CFSE-low (dividing) CD8+ T cells sorted from an allogeneic mixed lymphocyte reaction. These receptors came from a human donor in good health; the cells came from an allogeneic mixed lymphocyte reaction. Each CDR3 is given without its conserved first and last residue.

TRBJ2-5	TRBV7-8	17	ASSDPVSSGILYQETQY
TRBJ2-7	TRBV9	13	ASSVATGEPGEQY
TRBJ2-1	TRBV4-1	12	ASSAPPVYNEQF
TRBJ2-7	TRBV11-2	11	ASSLGPTYEQY
TRBJ1-1	TRBV27	11	ASSFGLNTEAF
TRBJ2-7	TRBV9	11	ASSRDYSYEQY
TRBJ2-3	TRBV5-4	13	ASSFTGGPPDTQY
TRBJ2-1	TRBV6-4	11	ASSDTGLAEQF
TRBJ2-1	TRBV9	13	ASGGSGSAYNEQF
TRBJ2-3	TRBV9	12	ASSVAGGDDTQY
TRBJ1-1	TRBV11-2	12	ASSLASGSTEAF
TRBJ2-7	TRBV6-5	12	ASSYQEFGKEQY
TRBJ2-5	TRBV11-3	12	ASSLDANQETQY
TRBJ2-5	TRBV6-5	13	ASSVGTGTWETQY
TRBJ2-5	TRBV6-1	12	ASTPPRGSETQY
TRBJ2-1	TRBV30	11	AWSDYSYNEQF
TRBJ2-1	TRBV27	13	ASSLWDRSYNEQF
TRBJ2-3	TRBV7-6	16	ASTQLASGRSYTDTQY
TRBJ2-1	TRBV13	13	ASSSPRDPSVEQF
TRBJ2-7	TRBV13	10	ASSFFPYEQY
TRBJ2-7	TRBV6-1	12	ASSEQRGPYEQY
TRBJ2-7	TRBV2	13	ASREATGDAYEQY
TRBJ1-1	TRBV29-1	11	SVDVQPPLSAF
TRBJ2-7	TRBV7-9	13	ASRSPTGGIYEQY
TRBJ2-7	TRBV5-4	12	ASSPGTGSYEQY
TRBJ2-3	TRBV7-9	14	ASSLEGRGGTDTQY
TRBJ1-2	TRBV29-1	12	SDLNLDRGYGYT